This T cell receptor (beta chain) originates from a study of shared clonotypes between healthy human individuals. Samples underwent the assay at deep level. Produced via immunoSEQ multiplex PCR; TCRdb's table is partial and in-frame only. The sample includes about 680,000 clones, about two thirds seen only once; the top ten take under 2%. V was pared by 6 bases and J by 3 bases, with 9 bases between. The CDR3 is 12 residues long. CDR1 and CDR2 from the germline V gene are MDHEN and SYDVKM. CD4+ cell separation produced CD45RA+ naive and CD45RA-negative memory subsets. V and J are TRBV28 and TRBJ2-7, with D possibly matching TRBD2 (5 bases). The sample comprised memory CD4+ T cells sorted from blood. The subset was: CD45RA-negative fraction. This TCR derives from a woman in her twenties or thirties in good health. CDR3 sequence: CASSPTSYEQYF. CDR3 nucleotide sequence: TGTGCCAGCAGCCCAACTAGCTACGAGCAGTACTTC.